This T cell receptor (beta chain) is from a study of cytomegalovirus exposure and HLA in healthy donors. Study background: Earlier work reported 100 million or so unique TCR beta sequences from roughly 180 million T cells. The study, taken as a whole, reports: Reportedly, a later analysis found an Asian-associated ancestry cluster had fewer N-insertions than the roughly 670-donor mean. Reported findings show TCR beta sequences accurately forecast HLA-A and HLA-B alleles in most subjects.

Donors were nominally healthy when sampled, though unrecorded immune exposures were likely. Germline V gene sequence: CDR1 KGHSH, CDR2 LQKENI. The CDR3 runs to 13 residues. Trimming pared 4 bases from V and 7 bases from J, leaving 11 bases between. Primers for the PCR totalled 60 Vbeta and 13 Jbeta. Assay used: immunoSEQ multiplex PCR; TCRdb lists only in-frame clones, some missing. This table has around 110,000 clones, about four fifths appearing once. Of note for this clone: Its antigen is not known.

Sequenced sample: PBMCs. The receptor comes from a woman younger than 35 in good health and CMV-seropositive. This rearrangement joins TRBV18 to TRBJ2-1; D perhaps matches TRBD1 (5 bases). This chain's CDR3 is CASSQGAGNEQFF. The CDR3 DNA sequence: TGTGCCAGCTCACAAGGGGCCGGGAATGAGCAGTTCTTC.